The 7 T cell receptor beta chains in this list originate from one sample, sequenced in a study of identical twins. TCRdb passed the 5' RACE reads through MiXCR, listing each CDR3 protein once. The sample gives 450,000 to 650,000 distinct CDR3 sequences, 13% to 15% of which show up once; roughly 0.42% is in the top ten. These same records also appear under a second study, on yellow fever vaccine responses in identical twins.

Material: CD4+ T cells sorted from blood. Source of these receptors: a woman between 18 and 29 years old in good health.

The chain is built from TRBV6-5 and TRBJ2-1; 10 bases align to TRBD2. The V segment lost 2 bases and the J segment 6 bases; nucleotides outside the gene matches: 7. The CDR3 sequence is 16 residues long. From germline, CDR1 is MNHEY and CDR2 SVGAGI. The CDR3 DNA sequence: TGTGCCAGCAGTTACCCAACTAGCGGGGAACGCAATGAGCAGTTCTTC. Its protein product is CASSYPTSGERNEQFF.

This clonotype was recorded a few times. CDR3 DNA sequence: TGTGCCAGCAGCTTAGCGCTAGGGACTAGCTCCTACGAGCAGTACTTC. Its translation: CASSLALGTSSYEQYF. The chain has TRBV7-2 and TRBJ2-7; 8 nucleotides match TRBD2. Germline trimming cut 0 bases from V and 0 bases from J; bases unmatched to any gene: 4. The CDR3 contains 16 residues. Germline V lookup: CDR1 SGHTA, CDR2 FQGNSA. Filled out from reference TRBV7-2 and TRBJ2-7, the complete variable domain reads GAGVSQSPSNKVTEKGKDVELRCDPISGHTALYWYRQSLGQGLEFLIYFQGNSAPDKSGLPSDRFSAERTGGSVSTLTIQRTQQEDSAVYLCASSLALGTSSYEQYFGPGTRLTVT.

The chain uses TRBV2 and TRBJ1-2; a weak D match, TRBD1 (5 bases). This CDR3 has 14 amino acids. V lost 5 bases, J lost 8 bases, and 18 bases lay in between. Germline-derived CDR1 and CDR2 are SNHLY and FYNNEI. The CDR3 DNA sequence: TGTGCCAGCAGTCCGACAGTTGATGGGGTGGGCTACACCTTC. As protein: CASSPTVDGVGYTF.

At least ten counts were recorded for this clonotype. The chain employs TRBV5-1 and TRBJ2-1; 7 bases match TRBD1. Trimming took 4 bases from V and 3 from J; bases not matched to a gene: 4. Germline CDR1 reads SGHRS; CDR2 reads YFSETQ. The length of the CDR3 is 14 residues. CDR3 amino acids: CASSLGQLYNEQFF. CDR3 nucleotides: TGCGCCAGCAGCCTGGGACAGCTCTACAATGAGCAGTTCTTC.

This clonotype has only a few counts. The V call is TRBV29-1, the J call TRBJ1-4; 7 bases fit TRBD1. V gave up 7 bases and J gave up 3 bases; unmatched junction bases: 14. The CDR3 spans 16 residues. Germline V gives CDR1 SQVTM, CDR2 ANQGSEA. This CDR3 reads CSAKTGPLVANEKLFF. DNA for the CDR3: TGCAGCGCTAAGACAGGGCCTTTAGTAGCTAATGAAAAACTGTTTTTT.

The chain recombines TRBV7-9 with TRBJ2-5, with a tentative D call TRBD1 (6 bases). This CDR3 spans 17 amino acids. Germline V gene lookup returns CDR1 SEHNR and CDR2 FQNEAQ (reference sequence). The V gene lost 2 bases and the J gene lost 0 bases, with 16 bases spanning the gap. CDR3 residues: CASSLRKQGLYQETQYF. The DNA of the CDR3 is TGTGCCAGCAGCTTAAGAAAACAGGGCCTGTACCAAGAGACCCAGTACTTC.

The genes are TRBV10-3 and TRBJ1-5; weak D call: TRBD1 (5 bases). The V end lost 2 bases, the J end lost 2 bases, and 10 bases lay between the germline ends. From germline, CDR1 is ENHRY and CDR2 SYGVKD. The CDR3 length is 15 residues. The CDR3 is CAISETGVGNQPQHF. CDR3 DNA: TGTGCCATCAGTGAGACGGGGGTTGGCAATCAGCCCCAGCATTTT.